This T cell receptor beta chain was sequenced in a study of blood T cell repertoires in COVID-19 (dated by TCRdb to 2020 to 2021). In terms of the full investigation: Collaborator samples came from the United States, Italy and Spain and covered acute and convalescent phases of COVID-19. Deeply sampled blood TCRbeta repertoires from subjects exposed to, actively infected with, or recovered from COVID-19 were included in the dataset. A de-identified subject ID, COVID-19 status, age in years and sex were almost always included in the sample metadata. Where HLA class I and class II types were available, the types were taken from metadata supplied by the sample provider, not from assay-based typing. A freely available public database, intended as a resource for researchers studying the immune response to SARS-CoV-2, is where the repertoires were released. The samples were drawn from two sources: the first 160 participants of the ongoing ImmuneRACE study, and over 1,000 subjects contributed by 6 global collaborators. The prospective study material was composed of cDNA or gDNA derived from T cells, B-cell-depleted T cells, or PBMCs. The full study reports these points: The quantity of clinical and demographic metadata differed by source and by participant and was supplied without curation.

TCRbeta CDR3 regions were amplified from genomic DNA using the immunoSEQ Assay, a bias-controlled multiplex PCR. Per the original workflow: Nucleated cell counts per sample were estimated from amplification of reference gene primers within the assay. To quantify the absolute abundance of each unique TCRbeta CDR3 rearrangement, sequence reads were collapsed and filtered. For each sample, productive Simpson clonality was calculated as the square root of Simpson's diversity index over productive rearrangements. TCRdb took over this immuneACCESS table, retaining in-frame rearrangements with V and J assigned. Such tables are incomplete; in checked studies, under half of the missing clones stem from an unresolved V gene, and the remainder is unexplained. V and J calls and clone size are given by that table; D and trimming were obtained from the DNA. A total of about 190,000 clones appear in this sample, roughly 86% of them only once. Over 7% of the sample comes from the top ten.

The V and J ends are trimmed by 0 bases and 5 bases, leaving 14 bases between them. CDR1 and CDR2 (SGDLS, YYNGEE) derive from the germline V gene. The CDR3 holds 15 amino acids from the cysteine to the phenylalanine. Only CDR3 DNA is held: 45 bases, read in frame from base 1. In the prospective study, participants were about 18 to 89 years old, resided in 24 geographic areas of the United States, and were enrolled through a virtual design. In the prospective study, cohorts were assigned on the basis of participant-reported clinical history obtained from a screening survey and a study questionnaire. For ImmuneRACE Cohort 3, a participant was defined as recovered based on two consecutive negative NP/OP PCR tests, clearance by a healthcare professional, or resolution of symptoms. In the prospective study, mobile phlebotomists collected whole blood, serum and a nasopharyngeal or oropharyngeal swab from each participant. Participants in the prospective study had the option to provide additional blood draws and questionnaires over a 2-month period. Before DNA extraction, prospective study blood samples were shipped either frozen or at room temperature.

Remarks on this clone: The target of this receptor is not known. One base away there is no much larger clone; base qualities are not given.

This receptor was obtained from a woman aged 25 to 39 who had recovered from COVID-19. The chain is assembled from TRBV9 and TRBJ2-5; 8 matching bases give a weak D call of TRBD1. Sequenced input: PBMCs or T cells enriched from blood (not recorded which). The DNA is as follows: TGTGCCAGCAGCGTAGAAGGACAGGGAGGGGAGACCCAGTACTTC. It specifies CASSVEGQGGETQYF.